This paragraph reports one T cell receptor (beta chain). Its specificity is not known. The source of the sample is a study of cytomegalovirus exposure and HLA in healthy donors. Study-level background: Of some 400 genotyped donors, 81% grouped in the Caucasian-associated ancestry cluster. General study results and limits: A later analysis linked a missense DCLRE1C variant to TCR beta V- and J-gene trimming. In a later analysis, HLA-associated beta chains showed higher expansion and lower generation probabilities than comparable chains.

Donors were ostensibly healthy at sampling, although undocumented immune exposures were probable. The CDR3 sequence is 14 residues long. Germline V gene sequence: CDR1 ENHRY, CDR2 SYGVKD. Trimming took 0 bases from V and 3 from J, leaving 8 bases between them. Vbeta (60) and Jbeta (13) primers were used in the PCR. Produced via immunoSEQ multiplex PCR; TCRdb's table is partial and in-frame only. Of approximately 110,000 clones listed, 78% are singletons. The V call is TRBV10-3, the J call TRBJ1-2; no clear D gene. Sequencing input: PBMCs. This sequence originates from a male donor in good health and CMV-seronegative. The CDR3 bases are TGTGCCATCAGTGAGTCGTCACAGTACTATGGCTACACCTTC. Amino acid sequence: CAISESSQYYGYTF.